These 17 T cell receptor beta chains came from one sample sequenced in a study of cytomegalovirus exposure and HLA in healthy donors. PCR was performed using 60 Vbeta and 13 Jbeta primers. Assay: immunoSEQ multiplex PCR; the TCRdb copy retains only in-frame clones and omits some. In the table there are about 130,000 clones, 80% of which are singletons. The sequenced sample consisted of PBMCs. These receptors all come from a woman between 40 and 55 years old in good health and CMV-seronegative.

The DNA of the CDR3 is TGTGCCAGCAGCTTGGCGGGGGGACCTAGCGGGAGCGGCGCAGATACGCAGTATTTT. Its translation: CASSLAGGPSGSGADTQYF. This chain joins TRBV5-4 and TRBJ2-3; 10 bases line up with TRBD2. V trimming: 0 bases; J trimming: 4 bases; junction bases outside the gene matches: 14. CDR3 size: 19 residues. The germline gives CDR1 SGHNT, CDR2 YYREEE (reference sequence).

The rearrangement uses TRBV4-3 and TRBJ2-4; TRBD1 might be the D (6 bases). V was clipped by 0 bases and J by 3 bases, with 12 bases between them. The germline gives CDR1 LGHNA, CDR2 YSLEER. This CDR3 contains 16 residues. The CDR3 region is CASSQDFKGVKNIQYF. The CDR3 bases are TGCGCCAGCAGCCAAGACTTTAAGGGGGTCAAAAACATTCAGTACTTC.

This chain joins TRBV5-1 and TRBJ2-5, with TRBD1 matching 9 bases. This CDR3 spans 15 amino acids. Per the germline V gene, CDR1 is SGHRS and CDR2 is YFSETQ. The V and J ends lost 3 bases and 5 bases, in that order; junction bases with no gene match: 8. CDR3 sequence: CASSSTGQGMETQYF. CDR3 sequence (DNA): TGCGCCAGCAGCTCAACTGGACAGGGGATGGAGACCCAGTACTTC. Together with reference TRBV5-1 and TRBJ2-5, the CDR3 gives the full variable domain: KAGVTQTPRYLIKTRGQQVTLSCSPISGHRSVSWYQQTPGQGLQFLFEYFSETQRNKGNFPGRFSGRQFSNSRSEMNVSTLELGDSALYLCASSSTGQGMETQYFGPGTRLLVL.

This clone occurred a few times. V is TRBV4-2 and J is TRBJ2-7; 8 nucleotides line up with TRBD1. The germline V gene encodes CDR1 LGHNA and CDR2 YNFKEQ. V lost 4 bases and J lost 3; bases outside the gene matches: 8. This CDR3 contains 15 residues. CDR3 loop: CASSPRTGQDYEQYF. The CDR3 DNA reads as TGTGCCAGCAGCCCTAGGACAGGGCAGGACTACGAGCAGTACTTC.

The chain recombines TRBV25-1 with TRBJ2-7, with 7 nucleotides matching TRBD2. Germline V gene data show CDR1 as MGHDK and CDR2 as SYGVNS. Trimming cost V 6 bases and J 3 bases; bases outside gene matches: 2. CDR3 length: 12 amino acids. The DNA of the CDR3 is TGTGCCAGCAGCCGGGGGGTCTACGAGCAGTACTTC. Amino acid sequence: CASSRGVYEQYF.

CDR3 loop: CASSLGYGSMNTEAFF. The CDR3 DNA sequence: TGCGCCAGCAGCTTGGGATACGGGAGCATGAACACTGAAGCTTTCTTT. The rearrangement uses TRBV5-1 and TRBJ1-1; unclear D gene. The germline V gene has CDR1 SGHRS and CDR2 YFSETQ. V lost 0 bases, J lost 0 bases, and 12 bases lay in between. The CDR3 has 16 residues.

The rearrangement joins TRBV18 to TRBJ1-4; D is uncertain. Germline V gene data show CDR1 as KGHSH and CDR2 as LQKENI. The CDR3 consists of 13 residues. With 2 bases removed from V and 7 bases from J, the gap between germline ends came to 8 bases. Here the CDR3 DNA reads TGTGCCAGCTCACCAGAGGTCGGTGAAAAACTGTTTTTT. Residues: CASSPEVGEKLFF.

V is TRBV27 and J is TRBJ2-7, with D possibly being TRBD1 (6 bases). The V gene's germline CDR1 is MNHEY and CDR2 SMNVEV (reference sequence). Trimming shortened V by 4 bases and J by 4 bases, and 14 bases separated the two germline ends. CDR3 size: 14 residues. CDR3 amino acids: CASSSTTGTYEQYF. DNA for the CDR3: TGTGCCAGCAGTTCGACGACAGGAACGTACGAGCAGTACTTC.

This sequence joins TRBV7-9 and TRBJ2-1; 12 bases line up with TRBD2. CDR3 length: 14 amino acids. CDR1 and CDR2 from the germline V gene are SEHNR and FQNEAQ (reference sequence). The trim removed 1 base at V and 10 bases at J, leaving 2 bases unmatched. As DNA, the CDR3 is TGTGCCAGCAGCTTAGATCTAGCGGGGGGGGAGCAGTTCTTC. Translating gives CASSLDLAGGEQFF.

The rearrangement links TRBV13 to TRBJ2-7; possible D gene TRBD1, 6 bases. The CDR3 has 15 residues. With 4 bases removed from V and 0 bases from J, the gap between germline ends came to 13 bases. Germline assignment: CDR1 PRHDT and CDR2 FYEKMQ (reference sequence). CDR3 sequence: CASSSPGTISYEQYF. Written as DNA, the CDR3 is TGTGCCAGCAGCTCCCCCGGGACAATCTCCTACGAGCAGTACTTC.

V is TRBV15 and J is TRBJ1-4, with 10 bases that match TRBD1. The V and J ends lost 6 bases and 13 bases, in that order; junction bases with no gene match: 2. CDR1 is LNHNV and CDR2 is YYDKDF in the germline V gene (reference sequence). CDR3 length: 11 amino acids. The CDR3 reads CATRDRGLLFF. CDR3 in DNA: TGTGCCACCAGGGACAGGGGGTTACTGTTTTTT.

This chain's CDR3 is CSVEDWAPSTGGNTIYF. The CDR3 bases are TGCAGCGTTGAAGATTGGGCCCCTTCTACCGGAGGAAACACCATATATTTT. This rearrangement joins TRBV29-1 to TRBJ1-3; unclear D gene. The germline CDR1 and CDR2 sequences are SQVTM and ANQGSEA. The CDR3 is 17 amino acids. The ends were cut back, 0 bases at V and 4 bases at J, with 19 bases in the middle.

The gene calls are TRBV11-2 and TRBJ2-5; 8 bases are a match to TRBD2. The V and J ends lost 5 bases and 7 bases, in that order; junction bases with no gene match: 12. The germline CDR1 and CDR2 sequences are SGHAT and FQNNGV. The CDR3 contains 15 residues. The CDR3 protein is CASSAADYGGGTQYF. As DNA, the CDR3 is TGTGCCAGCAGCGCGGCGGACTACGGGGGGGGGACCCAGTACTTC.

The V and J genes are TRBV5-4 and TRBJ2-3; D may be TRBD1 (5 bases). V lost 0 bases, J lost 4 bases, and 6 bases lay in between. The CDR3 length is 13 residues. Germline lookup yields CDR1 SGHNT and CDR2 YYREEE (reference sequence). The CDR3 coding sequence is TGTGCCAGCAGCTTGGGGACACCAGATACGCAGTATTTT. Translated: CASSLGTPDTQYF.

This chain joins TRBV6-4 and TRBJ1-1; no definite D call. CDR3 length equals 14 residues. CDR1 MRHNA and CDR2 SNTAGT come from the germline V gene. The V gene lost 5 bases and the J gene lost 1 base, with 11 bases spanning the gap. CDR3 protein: CASSPDSPNTEAFF. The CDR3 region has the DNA TGTGCCAGCAGTCCGGACTCTCCGAACACTGAAGCTTTCTTT.

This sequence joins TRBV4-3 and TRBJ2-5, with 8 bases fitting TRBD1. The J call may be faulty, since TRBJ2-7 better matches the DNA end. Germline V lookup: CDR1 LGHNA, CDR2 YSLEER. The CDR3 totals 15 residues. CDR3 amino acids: CASSQGDRRGYEQYF. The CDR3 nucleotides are TGCGCCAGCAGCCAAGGGGACAGGCGGGGCTACGAGCAGTACTTC.

CDR3 sequence (DNA): TGTGCCAGCAGCTCGGAGACAGGGGGCGAGCAGTACTTC. Translating gives CASSSETGGEQYF. The chain recombines TRBV11-2 with TRBJ2-7; 9 bases fit TRBD1. Germline assignment: CDR1 SGHAT and CDR2 FQNNGV. The CDR3 extends over 13 amino acids. V lost 4 bases and J lost 6; bases outside the gene matches: 4.